This is a list of T cell receptor beta chains from one sample in a study of cytomegalovirus exposure and HLA in healthy donors. Method: immunoSEQ multiplex PCR; TCRdb's copy keeps in-frame clones and lacks some. The sample lists about 160,000 clones, 70% to 80% seen once, with approximately 1.4% in the top ten. Input material: PBMCs. All receptors come from a man aged 30 to 45 in good health and CMV-seronegative. The CDR3 runs from the conserved cysteine through the conserved F or W. A D gene is named only where the DNA matches it firmly. Part of the rows lack a size; the others show once, few, many or a class for expanded clones.

CDR3aa,CDR3nt,abundance,j_gene,d_gene,v_gene
CASSQESGNRNEQFF,TGCGCCAGCAGCCAAGAATCCGGGAACCGAAATGAGCAGTTCTTC,once,TRBJ2-1,NA,TRBV4-3
CASKRGATSSYEQYF,TGTGCCAGTAAGCGGGGGGCCACGTCCTCCTACGAGCAGTACTTC,NA,TRBJ2-7,TRBD2,TRBV19
CASSTTETYNEQFF,TGTGCCAGCAGCACTACGGAGACCTACAATGAGCAGTTCTTC,once,TRBJ2-1,NA,TRBV5-6
CASSFQGATYEQYF,TGTGCCAGCAGCTTTCAGGGGGCTACGTACGAGCAGTACTTC,NA,TRBJ2-7,TRBD1,TRBV5-4
CASSILAGGLGEQFF,TGTGCCAGCAGCATACTAGCGGGGGGGCTGGGTGAGCAGTTCTTC,NA,TRBJ2-1,TRBD2,TRBV9
CASRDRWYEQYF,TGTGCCAGCAGGGACAGGTGGTACGAGCAGTACTTC,once,TRBJ2-7,TRBD1,TRBV6-5
CASSQEEGLNTEAFF,TGTGCCAGCAGCCAAGAGGAGGGATTGAACACTGAAGCTTTCTTT,once,TRBJ1-1,NA,TRBV4-2
CASSLGHTEAFF,TGTGCCAGCAGTTTAGGACACACCGAAGCTTTCTTT,NA,TRBJ1-1,NA,TRBV28
CASSKTSGTTDTQYF,TGTGCCAGCAGCAAGACTAGCGGAACCACAGATACGCAGTATTTT,few,TRBJ2-3,TRBD2,TRBV7-6
CASSFPGGGPNTEAFF,TGTGCCAGCAGTTTTCCAGGGGGCGGTCCTAACACTGAAGCTTTCTTT,NA,TRBJ1-1,TRBD1,TRBV7-9
CASIANRGHYGYTF,TGTGCCAGTATCGCGAACAGGGGCCACTATGGCTACACCTTC,NA,TRBJ1-2,TRBD1,TRBV19
CASSYSGPGYGYTF,TGTGCCAGCAGTTACTCCGGTCCTGGTTATGGCTACACCTTC,NA,TRBJ1-2,NA,TRBV6-5
CASSKGQNYEQYF,TGTGCCAGCAGCAAAGGACAGAACTACGAGCAGTACTTC,NA,TRBJ2-7,NA,TRBV21-1
CSVPAQGAGGYTF,TGCAGCGTGCCCGCACAGGGGGCGGGGGGCTACACCTTC,NA,TRBJ1-2,TRBD1,TRBV29-1
CASSQDRGTGHEKLFF,TGCGCCAGCAGCCAAGATAGGGGGACAGGACATGAAAAACTGTTTTTT,NA,TRBJ1-4,TRBD1,TRBV4-3
CASSSSPPDRGSTGELFF,TGTGCCAGCAGCTCTTCCCCCCCCGACAGGGGATCCACCGGGGAGCTGTTTTTT,NA,TRBJ2-2,TRBD1,TRBV7-3
CASSSGQGDTEAFF,TGTGCCAGCTCCTCCGGACAGGGGGACACTGAAGCTTTCTTT,NA,TRBJ1-1,TRBD1,TRBV18
CASSSGLAGANEQFF,TGTGCCAGCAGCTCGGGACTAGCGGGGGCCAATGAGCAGTTCTTC,few,TRBJ2-1,TRBD2,TRBV7-2
CASSPRGDAGEQYF,TGTGCCAGCTCACCACGCGGGGACGCTGGGGAGCAGTACTTC,once,TRBJ2-7,NA,TRBV18
CASSFGTSGNNEQYF,TGTGCCAGCAGCTTCGGGACTAGCGGGAACAACGAGCAGTACTTC,few,TRBJ2-7,TRBD2,TRBV7-8
CASSLKGGFFSQNIQYF,TGTGCCAGCAGTTTGAAAGGGGGATTCTTTAGTCAAAACATTCAGTACTTC,NA,TRBJ2-4,NA,TRBV27
CASSLDRAGANVLTF,TGTGCCAGCTCACTTGACAGGGCCGGGGCCAACGTCCTGACTTTC,NA,TRBJ2-6,TRBD1,TRBV18
CASSQEQGTNEKLFF,TGCGCCAGCAGCCAGGAACAGGGGACTAATGAAAAACTGTTTTTT,few,TRBJ1-4,TRBD1,TRBV4-3
CASSRGTGSSYEQYF,TGTGCCAGCAGCCGCGGGACAGGGAGCTCCTACGAGCAGTACTTC,NA,TRBJ2-7,TRBD1,TRBV9
CASSPDLRGSYEQYF,TGTGCCAGCAGCCCGGACCTCAGGGGGTCCTACGAGCAGTACTTC,NA,TRBJ2-7,TRBD1,TRBV7-2
CASSLGTEDLNTEAFF,TGCGCCAGCAGCTTGGGTACAGAAGATTTAAACACTGAAGCTTTCTTT,NA,TRBJ1-1,NA,TRBV5-1
CASIVQGRSGNTIYF,TGTGCCAGTATCGTACAGGGCCGCTCTGGAAACACCATATATTTT,once,TRBJ1-3,NA,TRBV19
CASSPEGDEQFF,TGCGCCAGCAGCCCCGAGGGGGATGAGCAGTTCTTC,once,TRBJ2-1,NA,TRBV5-1
CASTSGTGEYEQYF,TGTGCCAGCACATCGGGGACAGGGGAGTATGAGCAGTACTTC,NA,TRBJ2-7,TRBD1,TRBV7-2
CASSFVTGGGYTEAFF,TGTGCCAGCAGTTTTGTTACAGGGGGCGGTTACACTGAAGCTTTCTTT,NA,TRBJ1-1,TRBD1,TRBV28
CASSLIRGGLASYNEQFF,TGTGCCAGCAGTTTGATCAGGGGGGGACTAGCGTCCTACAATGAGCAGTTCTTC,NA,TRBJ2-1,TRBD2,TRBV27
CASSIQGADTQYF,TGCGCCAGCAGTATACAGGGCGCAGATACGCAGTATTTT,NA,TRBJ2-3,NA,TRBV5-1
CASTFRQGRNNQPQHF,TGTGCCAGCACCTTTCGCCAGGGCCGGAACAATCAGCCCCAGCATTTT,NA,TRBJ1-5,NA,TRBV28
CASSERVGGLEETQYF,TGTGCCAGCAGTGAACGGGTGGGAGGGCTGGAAGAGACCCAGTACTTC,NA,TRBJ2-5,TRBD2,TRBV6-4
CASSQGGGNEQFF,TGCGCCAGCAGCCAAGGTGGGGGGAATGAGCAGTTCTTC,NA,TRBJ2-1,NA,TRBV4-3
CACRKYLPGDEQYF,TGTGCCTGCAGGAAATACCTACCGGGAGACGAGCAGTACTTC,NA,TRBJ2-7,NA,TRBV27
CATGRGEIRPQHF,TGTGCCACCGGGCGGGGCGAGATCCGGCCCCAGCATTTT,NA,TRBJ1-5,NA,TRBV19
CASSEVIGSGNTIYF,TGTGCCAGCAGTGAAGTAATCGGCTCTGGAAACACCATATATTTT,few,TRBJ1-3,NA,TRBV6-1
CASSPTGMNTEAFF,TGTGCCAGCAGCCCGACAGGGATGAACACTGAAGCTTTCTTT,NA,TRBJ1-1,TRBD1,TRBV11-3
CASSLAEGLSYGYTF,TGCGCCAGCAGCTTGGCGGAGGGGCTAAGCTATGGCTACACCTTC,few,TRBJ1-2,NA,TRBV5-1
CAISRTGAQETQYF,TGTGCCATCAGTAGGACAGGTGCCCAAGAGACCCAGTACTTC,NA,TRBJ2-5,TRBD1,TRBV10-3
CASSKTSGSSYNEQFF,TGTGCCAGCAGTAAGACTAGCGGAAGCTCCTACAATGAGCAGTTCTTC,NA,TRBJ2-1,TRBD2,TRBV5-4
CASSLGQGGSYEQYF,TGTGCCAGCAGCCTCGGACAGGGGGGCTCCTACGAGCAGTACTTC,once,TRBJ2-7,TRBD1,TRBV7-9
CASYGAETSTDTQYF,TGTGCCAGCTACGGTGCTGAAACTAGCACAGATACGCAGTATTTT,NA,TRBJ2-3,NA,TRBV2
CASSFWPGSGLEATGELFF,TGTGCCAGCAGTTTTTGGCCGGGATCGGGACTAGAAGCCACCGGGGAGCTGTTTTTT,NA,TRBJ2-2,TRBD2,TRBV27
CASSPWGTTTYEQYF,TGTGCCAGCAGCCCCTGGGGCACCACTACCTACGAGCAGTACTTC,once,TRBJ2-7,NA,TRBV6-5
CAWSPQGDQPQHF,TGTGCCTGGAGTCCACAGGGAGACCAGCCCCAGCATTTT,NA,TRBJ1-5,NA,TRBV30
CSSSFDSDHPYGYTF,TGTTCCAGCAGCTTCGACAGCGACCACCCCTATGGCTACACCTTC,NA,TRBJ1-2,NA,TRBV7-9
CASSPGLEDEQYF,TGTGCCAGCAGCCCCGGACTTGAGGACGAGCAGTACTTC,NA,TRBJ2-7,NA,TRBV11-1
CASSPPGATKNIQYF,TGTGCCAGCAGCCCCCCAGGGGCAACCAAAAACATTCAGTACTTC,NA,TRBJ2-4,NA,TRBV28
CSVDFGLGNAIYF,TGCAGCGTTGATTTCGGTCTCGGGAACGCCATATATTTT,NA,TRBJ1-3,NA,TRBV29-1
CASSPRDRSVYNEQFF,TGTGCCAGCTCACCCAGGGACAGGTCGGTCTACAATGAGCAGTTCTTC,NA,TRBJ2-1,TRBD1,TRBV18
CASRLAGPNEQFF,TGTGCCAGCCGACTAGCGGGGCCCAATGAGCAGTTCTTC,once,TRBJ2-1,TRBD2,TRBV2
CASSGGQGYEQYF,TGTGCCAGCAGCGGGGGACAGGGCTACGAGCAGTACTTC,NA,TRBJ2-7,TRBD1,TRBV9
CASRSYGTGNGYGYTF,TGTGCCAGCAGAAGCTACGGGACAGGGAATGGCTATGGCTACACCTTC,NA,TRBJ1-2,TRBD1,TRBV5-6